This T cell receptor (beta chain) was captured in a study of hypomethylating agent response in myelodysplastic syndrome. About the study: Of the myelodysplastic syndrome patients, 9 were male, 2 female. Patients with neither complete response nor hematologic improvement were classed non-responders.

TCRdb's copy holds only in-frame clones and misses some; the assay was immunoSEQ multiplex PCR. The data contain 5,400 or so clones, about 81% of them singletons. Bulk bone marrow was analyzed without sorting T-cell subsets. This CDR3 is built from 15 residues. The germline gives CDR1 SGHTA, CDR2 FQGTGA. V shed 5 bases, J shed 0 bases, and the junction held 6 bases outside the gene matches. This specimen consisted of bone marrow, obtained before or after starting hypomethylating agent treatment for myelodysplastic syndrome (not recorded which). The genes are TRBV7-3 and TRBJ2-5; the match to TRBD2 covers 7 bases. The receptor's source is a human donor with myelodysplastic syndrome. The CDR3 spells CASSPWEGNQETQYF. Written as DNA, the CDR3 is TGTGCCAGCAGCCCCTGGGAGGGCAACCAAGAGACCCAGTACTTC.